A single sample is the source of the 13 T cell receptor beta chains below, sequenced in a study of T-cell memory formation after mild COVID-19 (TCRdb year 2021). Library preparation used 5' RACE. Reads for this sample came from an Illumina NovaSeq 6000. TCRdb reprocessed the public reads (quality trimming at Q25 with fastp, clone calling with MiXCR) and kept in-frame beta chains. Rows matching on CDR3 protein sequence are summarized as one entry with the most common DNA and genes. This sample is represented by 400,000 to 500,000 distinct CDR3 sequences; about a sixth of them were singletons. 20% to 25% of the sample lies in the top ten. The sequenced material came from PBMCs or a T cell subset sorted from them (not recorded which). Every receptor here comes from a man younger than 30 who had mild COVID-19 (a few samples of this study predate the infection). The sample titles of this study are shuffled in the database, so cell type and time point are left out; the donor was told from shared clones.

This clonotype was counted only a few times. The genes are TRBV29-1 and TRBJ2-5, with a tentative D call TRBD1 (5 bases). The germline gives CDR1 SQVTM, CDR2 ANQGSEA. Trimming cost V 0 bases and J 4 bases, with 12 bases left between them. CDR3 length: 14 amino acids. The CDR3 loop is CSVEDLQGRETQYF. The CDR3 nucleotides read TGCAGCGTTGAAGATCTTCAGGGTCGAGAGACCCAGTACTTC.

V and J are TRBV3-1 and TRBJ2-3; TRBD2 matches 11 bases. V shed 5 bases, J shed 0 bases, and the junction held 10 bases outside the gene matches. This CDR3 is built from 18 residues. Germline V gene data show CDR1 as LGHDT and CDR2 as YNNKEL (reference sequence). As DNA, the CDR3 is TGTGCCAGCAGCTCGCGTTTAGCGGGGGGGCCGAGCACAGATACGCAGTATTTT. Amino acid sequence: CASSSRLAGGPSTDTQYF.

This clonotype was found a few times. The CDR3 bases are TGTGCCAGCAGCCCCGGGACAGGAATGGGCACTGAAGCTTTCTTT. As protein: CASSPGTGMGTEAFF. The J gene is TRBJ1-1, the V gene TRBV7-9; TRBD1 matches 8 bases. V shed 5 bases and J 4 bases; nucleotides not matched to a gene: 9. Per germline, CDR1 SEHNR and CDR2 FQNEAQ (reference sequence). The CDR3 is made up of 15 amino acids.

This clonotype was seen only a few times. In nucleotides, the CDR3 is TGTGCCAGTGAGTCTGGGACAGCTGGAAACACCATATATTTT. This codes for CASESGTAGNTIYF. The genes are TRBV10-3 and TRBJ1-3; 7 bases align to TRBD1. The trim removed 10 bases at V and 2 bases at J, leaving 8 bases unmatched. Germline CDR1 ENHRY, CDR2 SYGVKD. The CDR3 contains 14 residues.

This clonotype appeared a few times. The CDR3 DNA reads TGTGCCAGCAGCCCACCGGGACAGAACTACGAGCAGTACTTC. Residues: CASSPPGQNYEQYF. The chain couples TRBV5-6 to TRBJ2-7, with TRBD1 matching over 7 bases. V lost 4 bases to trimming and J lost 3 bases; unmatched junction nucleotides: 7. CDR3 length equals 14 residues. Germline V lookup: CDR1 SGHDT, CDR2 YYEEEE.

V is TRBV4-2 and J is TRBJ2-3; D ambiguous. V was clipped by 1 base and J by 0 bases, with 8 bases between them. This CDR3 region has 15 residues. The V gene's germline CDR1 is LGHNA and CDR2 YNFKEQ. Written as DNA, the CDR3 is TGTGCCAGCAGCCAAGGGCTGACTAGCACAGATACGCAGTATTTT. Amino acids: CASSQGLTSTDTQYF.

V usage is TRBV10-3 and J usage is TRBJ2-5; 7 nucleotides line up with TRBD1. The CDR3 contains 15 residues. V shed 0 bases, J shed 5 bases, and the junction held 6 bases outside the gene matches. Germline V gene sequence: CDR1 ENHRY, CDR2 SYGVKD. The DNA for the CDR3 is TGTGCCATCAGTGAGTCGCTGGCAGGGGGTGAGACCCAGTACTTC. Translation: CAISESLAGGETQYF.

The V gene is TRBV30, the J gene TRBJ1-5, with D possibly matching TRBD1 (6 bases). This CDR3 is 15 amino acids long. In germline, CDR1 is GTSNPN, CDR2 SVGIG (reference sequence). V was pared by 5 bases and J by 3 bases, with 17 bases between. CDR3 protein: CAWADSSFFNQPQHF. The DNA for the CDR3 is TGTGCCTGGGCGGACAGCAGCTTCTTCAATCAGCCCCAGCATTTT.

The CDR3 protein is CASSQVGVFAQYF. The CDR3 DNA reads TGCGCCAGCAGCCAAGTGGGAGTTTTCGCGCAGTATTTT. This chain links TRBV4-1 with TRBJ2-3; a weak D match, TRBD2 (5 bases). Germline V lookup: CDR1 MGHRA, CDR2 YSYEKL. CDR3 length: 13 amino acids. Between the trimmed V and J ends, which lost 1 base and 10 bases, there was a span of 12 bases.

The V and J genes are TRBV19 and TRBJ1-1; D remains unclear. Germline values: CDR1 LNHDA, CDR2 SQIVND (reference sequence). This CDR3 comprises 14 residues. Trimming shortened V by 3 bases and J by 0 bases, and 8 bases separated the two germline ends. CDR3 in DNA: TGTGCCAGTAGTATTCTGGGGATGAACACTGAAGCTTTCTTT. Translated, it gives CASSILGMNTEAFF.

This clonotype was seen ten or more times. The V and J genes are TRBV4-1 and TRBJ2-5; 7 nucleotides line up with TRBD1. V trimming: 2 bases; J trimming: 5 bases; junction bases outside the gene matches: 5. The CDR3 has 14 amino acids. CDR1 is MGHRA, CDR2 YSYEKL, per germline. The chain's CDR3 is CASSQYEGQETQYF. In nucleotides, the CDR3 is TGCGCCAGCAGCCAATACGAGGGACAGGAGACCCAGTACTTC.

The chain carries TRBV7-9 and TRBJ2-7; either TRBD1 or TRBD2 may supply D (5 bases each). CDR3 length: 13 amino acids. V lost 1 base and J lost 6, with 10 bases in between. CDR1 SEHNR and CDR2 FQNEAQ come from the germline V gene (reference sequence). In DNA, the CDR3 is TGTGCCAGCAGCTTAGTTGAGGGGAGCGAGCAGTACGTC. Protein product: CASSLVEGSEQYV.

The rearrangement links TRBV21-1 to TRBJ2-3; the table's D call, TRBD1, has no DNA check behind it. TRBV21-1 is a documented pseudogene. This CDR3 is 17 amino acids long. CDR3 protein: CASSKEILQGRRDTQYF. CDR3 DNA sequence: TGTGCCAGCAGCAAAGAAATTCTCCAGGGGAGAAGAGATACGCAGTATTTT.